The present TCR beta chain was sequenced within a study of technical replicates of blood from several donors. There are 13 residues in the CDR3. V lost 3 bases and J 8 bases, leaving 16 bases between the germline ends. CDR1 is GTSNPN, CDR2 SVGIG, per germline (reference sequence). Assay used: immunoSEQ multiplex PCR; TCRdb lists only in-frame clones, some missing. The sample has roughly 70,000 clones, about 92% seen once. Source material: T cells isolated from PBMCs. V gene TRBV30 combines with J gene TRBJ1-1, with TRBD1 as a possible D gene (5 bases). The receptor comes from a human donor in good health. The CDR3 is CAWRTGYGPEAFF. DNA for the CDR3: TGTGCCTGGAGAACAGGCTATGGCCCCGAAGCTTTCTTT.